This T cell receptor beta chain was documented in a study of glioma-infiltrating T cells. Study conclusions and caveats: Tissue and blood shared very few CDR3 sequences. Tissue-blood divergence was below expectation in non-neoplastic patients, above in gliomas.

The CDR3 is made up of 15 amino acids. V was clipped by 6 bases and J by 4 bases; unmatched bases: 8. Germline V gene data show CDR1 as MRHNA and CDR2 as SNTAGT. Amplification of TCR alpha and beta CDR3 regions from RNA used iRepertoire nested multiplex PCR. One-step reverse transcription and amplification started from around 100-400 ng of tissue mRNA or PBMC total RNA. TCRdb redid the calling of the multiplex PCR reads with MiXCR, one entry per CDR3 protein. The repertoire holds more than 95,000 distinct CDR3 sequences, with roughly 24% as singletons. Notes on this clonotype: Its antigen is unknown.

This TCR came from a human donor with low-grade glioma or glioblastoma, undergoing nonglioma brain surgery, or in good health (not recorded which). The sequenced material came from glioma tissue, nonneoplastic brain tissue, or PBMCs (not recorded which). The J gene is TRBJ2-2, the V gene TRBV6-4; 7 positions agree with TRBD2. In nucleotides, the CDR3 is TGTGCCAGCAGCTATACTAGCGAGCTCACCGGGGAGCTGTTTTTT. It yields the protein CASSYTSELTGELFF.